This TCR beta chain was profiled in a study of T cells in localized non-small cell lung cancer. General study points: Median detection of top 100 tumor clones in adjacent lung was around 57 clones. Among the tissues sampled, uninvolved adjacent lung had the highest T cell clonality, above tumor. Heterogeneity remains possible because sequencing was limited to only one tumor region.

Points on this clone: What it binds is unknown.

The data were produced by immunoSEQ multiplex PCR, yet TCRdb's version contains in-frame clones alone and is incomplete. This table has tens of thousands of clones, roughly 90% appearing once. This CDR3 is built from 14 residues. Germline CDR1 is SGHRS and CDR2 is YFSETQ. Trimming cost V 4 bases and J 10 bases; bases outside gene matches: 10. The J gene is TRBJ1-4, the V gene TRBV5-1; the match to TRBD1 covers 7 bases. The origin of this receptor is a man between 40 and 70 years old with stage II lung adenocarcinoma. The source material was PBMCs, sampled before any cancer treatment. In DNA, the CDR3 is TGCGCCAGCAGCCTGGGACAGTCAGAAGCAAAACTGTTTTTT. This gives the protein CASSLGQSEAKLFF.